The 21 T cell receptor beta chains below all came from one sample that was sequenced in a study of cytomegalovirus exposure and HLA in healthy donors. Sequenced by immunoSEQ multiplex PCR; TCRdb stores in-frame clones only, minus some. The sample contains tens of thousands of clones, about 94% of which appear only once. Sequenced sample: PBMCs. The receptors stem from a woman aged 30 to 39 in good health and CMV-seropositive.

The chain employs TRBV19 and TRBJ1-5; tentatively, D is TRBD1 (6 bases). Trimming cost V 6 bases and J 6 bases, with 15 bases left between them. Germline loops: CDR1 LNHDA, CDR2 SQIVND (reference sequence). The CDR3 has 14 amino acids. The CDR3 loop is CASSLQGGGQPQHF. The CDR3 bases are TGTGCCAGTAGCCTACAGGGTGGGGGTCAGCCCCAGCATTTT.

The rearrangement links TRBV7-2 to TRBJ2-2; D is perhaps TRBD1 (5 bases). Germline CDR1 reads SGHTA; CDR2 reads FQGNSA. Trimming took off 8 bases at V and 5 bases at J, with 15 bases between the two ends. The CDR3 runs 14 residues. The CDR3 DNA follows: TGTGCCAGCTCCTTACAGGTCGGAACCGGGGAGCTGTTTTTT. It translates to CASSLQVGTGELFF.

This sequence joins TRBV4-3 and TRBJ2-1; no firm D call. V gave up 0 bases and J gave up 9 bases, with 9 bases separating them. CDR3 size: 13 residues. The germline CDR1 and CDR2 sequences are LGHNA and YSLEER. The DNA of the CDR3 is TGCGCCAGCAGCCAAGATGAGACGGGTGAGCAGTTCTTC. Translation: CASSQDETGEQFF.

The V call is TRBV10-3, the J call TRBJ2-1; a weak D match, TRBD1 (6 bases). V shed 0 bases and J shed 4 bases, with 7 bases lying between them. The CDR3 extends over 14 amino acids. Looked up from germline, CDR1 is ENHRY and CDR2 is SYGVKD. The chain's CDR3 is CAISESTGYNEQFF. The DNA for the CDR3 is TGTGCCATCAGTGAGTCCACAGGGTACAATGAGCAGTTCTTC.

V is TRBV6-6 and J is TRBJ1-1; D is ambiguous. The CDR3 totals 15 residues. V shed 2 bases and J shed 1 base, with 11 bases lying between them. Germline lookup yields CDR1 MNHNY and CDR2 SVGAGI (reference sequence). This chain's CDR3 is CASSYPGRGNTEAFF. The CDR3 nucleotides are TGTGCCAGCAGTTACCCTGGCAGAGGGAACACTGAAGCTTTCTTT.

The chain is built from TRBV5-1 and TRBJ2-1; D not certain. The V end was cut by 0 bases, the J end by 0 bases, with 7 bases between. This CDR3 comprises 15 residues. Germline V CDR1 and CDR2: SGHRS, YFSETQ. DNA for the CDR3: TGCGCCAGCAGCTTGGAACCCAGCTCCTACAATGAGCAGTTCTTC. This sequence encodes CASSLEPSSYNEQFF.

The chain links TRBV4-2 to TRBJ1-1, with 8 bases that match TRBD1. The germline V gene has CDR1 LGHNA and CDR2 YNFKEQ. V lost 1 base to trimming and J lost 3 bases; unmatched junction nucleotides: 4. The CDR3 has 15 amino acids. CDR3 amino acids: CASSQVQGADTEAFF. The DNA of the CDR3 is TGTGCCAGCAGCCAAGTGCAGGGGGCGGACACTGAAGCTTTCTTT.

The chain carries TRBV30 and TRBJ1-1; the D gene is possibly TRBD1 (5 bases). The V and J ends lost 2 bases and 5 bases respectively, with 15 bases between them. Germline CDR1 and CDR2: GTSNPN and SVGIG (reference sequence). This CDR3 is 14 amino acids long. The CDR3 region has the DNA TGTGCCTGGAGTACGTGGGGACTTGGTACTGAAGCTTTCTTT. Translating it yields CAWSTWGLGTEAFF.

The rearrangement uses TRBV7-9 and TRBJ2-1; D is perhaps TRBD2 (6 bases). V was trimmed by 5 bases and J by 2 bases, leaving 16 bases between them. CDR1 and CDR2 from the germline V gene are SEHNR and FQNEAQ (reference sequence). This CDR3 spans 16 amino acids. The CDR3 nucleotides read TGTGCCAGCAGCGTACGCCGGGACTCTCCCTACAATGAGCAGTTCTTC. It is translated as CASSVRRDSPYNEQFF. Drawing the rest from reference TRBV7-9 and TRBJ2-1, the complete variable domain is DTGVSQNPRHKITKRGQNVTFRCDPISEHNRLYWYRQTLGQGPEFLTYFQNEAQLEKSRLLSDRFSAERPKGSFSTLEIQRTEQGDSAMYLCASSVRRDSPYNEQFFGPGTRLTVL.

This clone was seen a few times. The rearrangement joins TRBV7-2 to TRBJ1-5; no firm D call. Trimming cost V 5 bases and J 2 bases, with 13 bases left between them. Germline V gene sequence: CDR1 SGHTA, CDR2 FQGNSA. This CDR3 comprises 15 residues. The CDR3 region is CASSRDTLGNQPQHF. The CDR3 region has the DNA TGTGCCAGCAGCCGAGACACCCTCGGCAATCAGCCCCAGCATTTT.

The rearrangement joins TRBV5-4 to TRBJ2-7, with D maybe TRBD2 (5 bases). V lost 4 bases to trimming and J lost 6 bases, with 14 bases between them. The germline gives CDR1 SGHNT, CDR2 YYREEE (reference sequence). CDR3 length: 13 residues. Written as DNA, the CDR3 is TGTGCCAGCAGCGCTAGAGAACGGGGCGAGCAGTACTTC. Its translation: CASSARERGEQYF.

V usage is TRBV19 and J usage is TRBJ1-2; tentative D call: TRBD1 (6 bases). CDR1 and CDR2 (germline): LNHDA, SQIVND (reference sequence). V was trimmed by 6 bases and J by 2 bases, leaving 16 bases between them. The CDR3 consists of 15 residues. In DNA form, the CDR3 reads TGTGCCAGTAGGAGCCAGGGACATCAGAACTATGGCTACACCTTC. Amino acid sequence: CASRSQGHQNYGYTF. The variable domain in full, with the rest retrieved from reference TRBV19 and TRBJ1-2, is DGGITQSPKYLFRKEGQNVTLSCEQNLNHDAMYWYRQDPGQGLRLIYYSQIVNDFQKGDIAEGYSVSREKKESFPLTVTSAQKNPTAFYLCASRSQGHQNYGYTFGSGTRLTVV.

The chain is built from TRBV10-2 and TRBJ2-1; 7 bases map to TRBD2. Germline-derived CDR1 and CDR2 are WSHSY and SAAADI. The CDR3 covers 20 residues. V trimming: 6 bases; J trimming: 9 bases; junction bases outside the gene matches: 29. The CDR3 coding sequence is TGCGCCAGCAGCGAATTCCCCGACACCCATGGACTAGTAGGTTTCGGTGAGCAGTTCTTC. Translating gives CASSEFPDTHGLVGFGEQFF.

The chain has TRBV19 and TRBJ1-2; D uncertain. Germline loops: CDR1 LNHDA, CDR2 SQIVND (reference sequence). Trimming took 7 bases from V and 4 from J, leaving 13 bases between them. The CDR3 consists of 13 residues. In DNA form, the CDR3 reads TGTGCCAGTACCCAGGACGGGAGCTATGGCTACACCTTC. Translating gives CASTQDGSYGYTF.

The chain is built from TRBV19 and TRBJ2-1; a possible D gene is TRBD1 (5 bases). There are 14 residues in the CDR3. The germline V and J ends were trimmed by 5 bases and 2 bases, with 10 bases remaining between them. CDR1 and CDR2 from the germline V gene are LNHDA and SQIVND (reference sequence). Here the CDR3 reads CASSEGQPYNEQFF. The DNA of the CDR3 is TGTGCCAGTAGTGAAGGACAACCCTACAATGAGCAGTTCTTC. Filled out from reference TRBV19 and TRBJ2-1, the complete variable domain reads DGGITQSPKYLFRKEGQNVTLSCEQNLNHDAMYWYRQDPGQGLRLIYYSQIVNDFQKGDIAEGYSVSREKKESFPLTVTSAQKNPTAFYLCASSEGQPYNEQFFGPGTRLTVL.

The V and J genes are TRBV11-2 and TRBJ2-2; 13 nucleotides match TRBD2. The CDR3 has 17 residues. From germline, CDR1 is SGHAT and CDR2 FQNNGV. V trimming: 0 bases; J trimming: 7 bases; junction bases outside the gene matches: 5. The CDR3 coding sequence is TGTGCCAGCAGCTTAGATCCGGGACTAGCGGGATTCGGGGAGCTGTTTTTT. This translates into CASSLDPGLAGFGELFF.

The CDR3 spells CASSLTGSTYEQYF. As DNA, the CDR3 is TGTGCCAGCAGCTTAACAGGATCAACCTACGAGCAGTACTTC. The V and J genes are TRBV7-6 and TRBJ2-7; possibly TRBD1 for D (5 bases). CDR1 SGHVS and CDR2 FNYEAQ come from the germline V gene. The V gene lost 2 bases and the J gene lost 2 bases, with 10 bases spanning the gap. This CDR3 contains 14 residues.

This chain joins TRBV11-3 and TRBJ2-1; possible D gene TRBD1, 6 bases. CDR1 and CDR2 (germline): SGHNT, YENEEA. Trimming left V 1 base short and J 7 bases short, with 17 bases between. There are 16 residues in the CDR3. The CDR3 DNA reads as TGTGCCAGCAGCTTAGGGGGGCGGGTTCTCGAAAATGAGCAGTTCTTC. Translating it yields CASSLGGRVLENEQFF.

The V gene is TRBV29-1, the J gene TRBJ2-5, with 10 positions matching TRBD2. J was trimmed by 4 bases and V by 6 bases; bases with no gene match: 8. Germline CDR1 reads SQVTM; CDR2 reads ANQGSEA. The CDR3 contains 14 residues. CDR3 region: CSVANSGRRETQYF. The DNA for the CDR3 is TGCAGCGTAGCCAATAGCGGGAGGAGAGAGACCCAGTACTTC. Filled out from reference TRBV29-1 and TRBJ2-5, the complete variable domain reads SAVISQKPSRDICQRGTSLTIQCQVDSQVTMMFWYRQQPGQSLTLIATANQGSEATYESGFVIDKFPISRPNLTFSTLTVSNMSPEDSSIYLCSVANSGRRETQYFGPGTRLLVL.

The chain couples TRBV6-5 to TRBJ1-4; 7 bases match TRBD1. The trim removed 6 bases at V and 5 bases at J, leaving 3 bases unmatched. CDR1 MNHEY and CDR2 SVGAGI come from the germline V gene. This CDR3 has 13 residues. CDR3 region: CASRGQLNEKLFF. The CDR3 DNA follows: TGTGCCAGCAGGGGACAGCTGAATGAAAAACTGTTTTTT.

The CDR3 sequence is CASSPGQLYGYTF. The DNA of the CDR3 is TGTGCCAGCTCACCGGGACAGCTATATGGCTACACCTTC. This chain joins TRBV18 and TRBJ1-2; 7 bases align to TRBD1. Germline CDR1 is KGHSH and CDR2 is LQKENI. Trimming took 3 bases from V and 5 from J; bases not matched to a gene: 3. This CDR3 has 13 residues.